Below are 19 T cell receptor beta chains sequenced from a single sample in a study of cytomegalovirus exposure and HLA in healthy donors. Use of 60 Vbeta and 13 Jbeta primers characterized the PCR. The table came from immunoSEQ multiplex PCR; TCRdb's copy has only in-frame clones and leaves some out. Here the sample spans about 200,000 clones, roughly 80% being singletons. The sequenced material came from PBMCs. These receptors all stem from a woman aged 40 to 50 in good health and CMV-seronegative.

The sample holds one count of this clone. This sequence joins TRBV2 and TRBJ1-5; tentative D call: TRBD1 (6 bases). This CDR3 region has 14 residues. Germline CDR1 and CDR2: SNHLY and FYNNEI. The germline V and J ends were trimmed by 3 bases and 5 bases, with 11 bases remaining between them. The CDR3 sequence is CASSENRDDQPQHF. The CDR3, as DNA: TGTGCCAGCAGTGAGAACAGGGATGATCAGCCCCAGCATTTT.

The V and J genes are TRBV27 and TRBJ2-1; the D gene is possibly TRBD1 (6 bases). V lost 3 bases and J lost 8, with 11 bases in between. Germline CDR1 is MNHEY and CDR2 is SMNVEV (reference sequence). The CDR3 is 13 amino acids. In DNA form, the CDR3 reads TGTGCCAGCAGTTTGGGACATTTTTATGAGCAGTTCTTC. Translation: CASSLGHFYEQFF.

The chain recombines TRBV2 with TRBJ1-5; D is unclear. CDR3 size: 12 residues. V lost 7 bases to trimming and J lost 4 bases, with 8 bases between them. CDR1 SNHLY and CDR2 FYNNEI come from the germline V gene. The CDR3: CASNTANQPQHF. The CDR3 DNA is TGTGCCAGCAACACAGCTAATCAGCCCCAGCATTTT. Based on the CDR3 plus reference TRBV2 and TRBJ1-5, the full variable domain is EPEVTQTPSHQVTQMGQEVILRCVPISNHLYFYWYRQILGQKVEFLVSFYNNEISEKSEIFDDQFSVERPDGSNFTLKIRSTKLEDSAMYFCASNTANQPQHFGDGTRLSIL.

J is TRBJ1-4 and V is TRBV7-2; D might be TRBD1 (5 bases). This CDR3 comprises 18 residues. CDR1 is SGHTA, CDR2 FQGNSA, per germline. V was trimmed by 5 bases and J by 4 bases, leaving 23 bases between them. For the CDR3, the DNA is TGTGCCAGCAGCCGGCGGGGGTTCGCGGAAGGGGTTAATGAAAAACTGTTTTTT. Its protein is CASSRRGFAEGVNEKLFF.

This sequence joins TRBV4-1 and TRBJ2-2, with TRBD2 matching over 7 bases. Germline lookup yields CDR1 MGHRA and CDR2 YSYEKL. This CDR3 contains 15 residues. Trimming at V came to 1 base and at J to 3 bases, leaving 2 bases not matched to a gene. The chain's CDR3 is CASSQVGGYTGELFF. CDR3 sequence (DNA): TGCGCCAGCAGCCAAGTGGGGGGGTACACCGGGGAGCTGTTTTTT.

In its sample, this clone was seen a few times. The chain carries TRBV5-1 and TRBJ2-7; 11 bases map to TRBD2. V dropped 3 bases and J dropped 0; count of bases not matched to a gene: 5. Germline V gene data show CDR1 as SGHRS and CDR2 as YFSETQ. The CDR3 consists of 16 residues. The CDR3 DNA reads as TGCGCCAGCAGCTGGGGGACTAGCGGATACTCCTACGAGCAGTACTTC. Protein product: CASSWGTSGYSYEQYF.

V and J are TRBV30 and TRBJ1-1; D ambiguous. Germline assignment: CDR1 GTSNPN and CDR2 SVGIG (reference sequence). Trimming took 0 bases from V and 1 from J, leaving 6 bases between them. The CDR3 has 13 amino acids. Written as DNA, the CDR3 is TGTGCCTGGAGTGTTTCAGAGAACACTGAAGCTTTCTTT. Its protein is CAWSVSENTEAFF.

The chain couples TRBV2 to TRBJ2-1; 10 bases fit TRBD2. Germline V gene sequence: CDR1 SNHLY, CDR2 FYNNEI. V was pared by 6 bases and J by 6 bases, with 2 bases of the junction left unmatched. This CDR3 region has 13 residues. For the CDR3, the DNA is TGTGCCAGCAGCAGCGGGAGGGGCAATGAGCAGTTCTTC. Its protein is CASSSGRGNEQFF.

The V gene is TRBV6-5, the J gene TRBJ2-3; 7 positions agree with TRBD1. The V gene's germline CDR1 is MNHEY and CDR2 SVGAGI. J gave up 9 bases and V 7 bases, and 7 bases lay outside the gene matches. The CDR3 is 12 residues long. This CDR3 is CASTPPGGTQYF. CDR3 nucleotides: TGTGCCAGCACCCCCCCAGGGGGAACGCAGTATTTT.

The V and J genes are TRBV18 and TRBJ2-2, with unresolved D. Germline V gene sequence: CDR1 KGHSH, CDR2 LQKENI. The CDR3 runs to 15 residues. V lost 2 bases to trimming and J lost 4 bases, with 11 bases between them. The CDR3 here is CASSPETLTTGELFF. In nucleotides, the CDR3 is TGTGCCAGCTCACCAGAGACACTCACCACCGGGGAGCTGTTTTTT.

Note on this clone: Sequence at one end of the junction differs from germline and may be a read error. The chain is built from TRBV14 and TRBJ2-3, with 7 bases identical to TRBD2. The V gene's germline CDR1 is SGHDN and CDR2 FVKESK. The CDR3 covers 13 residues. CDR3 sequence (DNA): TGTGCCAGCAGCCAAGTGCCCAGCGGGACTGAGCATTTT. It codes for CASSQVPSGTEHF.

The chain recombines TRBV6-1 with TRBJ2-1; TRBD1 matches 8 bases. From germline, CDR1 is MNHNS and CDR2 SASEGT. The V segment lost 5 bases and the J segment 3 bases; nucleotides outside the gene matches: 6. The CDR3 consists of 15 residues. CDR3 bases: TGTGCCAGCAGTCTTCACGGGACAGGCTACAATGAGCAGTTCTTC. Protein: CASSLHGTGYNEQFF.

The V and J genes are TRBV7-9 and TRBJ2-1, with 7 bases aligning to TRBD2. J lost 4 bases, V lost 3 bases, and 3 bases had no gene match. CDR1 is SEHNR and CDR2 is FQNEAQ in the germline V gene (reference sequence). This CDR3 comprises 14 residues. CDR3: CASSFASGYNEQFF. The CDR3 coding sequence is TGTGCCAGCAGCTTTGCTAGCGGATACAATGAGCAGTTCTTC.

V gene TRBV7-6 combines with J gene TRBJ2-1, with 10 bases lining up with TRBD2. V shed 4 bases, J shed 3 bases, and the junction held 15 bases outside the gene matches. The CDR3 has 19 amino acids. Germline V lookup: CDR1 SGHVS, CDR2 FNYEAQ. The CDR3 nucleotides are TGTGCCAGCAGCTACCAACCTACTTCGACTAGCGGGTTCTACAATGAGCAGTTCTTC. Translating gives CASSYQPTSTSGFYNEQFF.

The rearrangement joins TRBV5-8 to TRBJ2-7; 8 nucleotides align to TRBD2. J lost 5 bases, V lost 0 bases, and 16 bases had no gene match. From germline, CDR1 is SGHTS and CDR2 YDEGEE. The length of the CDR3 is 18 residues. This CDR3 reads CASSLGTVAGGLADEQYF. Written as DNA, the CDR3 is TGTGCCAGCAGCTTGGGTACAGTTGCGGGAGGATTAGCGGACGAGCAGTACTTC.

This chain uses TRBV6-6 with TRBJ1-2; 7 bases are a match to TRBD1. There are 14 residues in the CDR3. The ends lost 4 bases at V and 4 bases at J; junction bases unmatched: 6. In germline, CDR1 is MNHNY, CDR2 SVGAGI (reference sequence). CDR3 sequence: CASSLGGASYGYTF. CDR3 coding DNA: TGTGCCAGCAGTTTAGGGGGCGCGTCCTATGGCTACACCTTC.

The chain uses TRBV19 and TRBJ1-6; 8 bases are shared with TRBD1. Germline V gene lookup returns CDR1 LNHDA and CDR2 SQIVND (reference sequence). This CDR3 contains 14 residues. The trim removed 6 bases at V and 10 bases at J, leaving 8 bases unmatched. In DNA form, the CDR3 reads TGTGCCAGTAGATCGGACAGGGAGCGGTCACCCCTCCACTTT. It translates to CASRSDRERSPLHF.

This clone was seen just once. V and J are TRBV7-9 and TRBJ2-2; a possible D gene is TRBD1 (6 bases). V lost 3 bases, J lost 2 bases, and 10 bases lay in between. The CDR3 consists of 15 residues. Germline V gene data show CDR1 as SEHNR and CDR2 as FQNEAQ (reference sequence). The CDR3 nucleotides are TGTGCCAGCAGCTTGGGGGCCACAAACACCGGGGAGCTGTTTTTT. Encoded protein: CASSLGATNTGELFF. The full variable domain, with the rest looked up from reference TRBV7-9 and TRBJ2-2, is DTGVSQNPRHKITKRGQNVTFRCDPISEHNRLYWYRQTLGQGPEFLTYFQNEAQLEKSRLLSDRFSAERPKGSFSTLEIQRTEQGDSAMYLCASSLGATNTGELFFGEGSRLTVL.

This clone was seen a single time. The chain links TRBV27 to TRBJ2-7, with 7 bases aligning to TRBD2. V lost 7 bases, J lost 2 bases, and 8 bases stayed unmatched. Germline V CDR1 and CDR2: MNHEY, SMNVEV (reference sequence). CDR3 length: 14 residues. This CDR3 is CASTGLGKPYEQYF. The CDR3 DNA follows: TGTGCCAGCACCGGACTAGGTAAACCCTACGAGCAGTACTTC.